The 24 T cell receptor beta chains below all came from one sample that was sequenced in a study of molecular identifiers for immune sequencing clone quantification. Using its own MiXCR run on the PCR reads, TCRdb lists one record per CDR3 protein. The sample gives over 50,000 distinct CDR3 sequences, roughly a third of which show up once; 3.8% is in the top ten. Specimen: naive CD8+ T cells from blood, with Jurkat cell RNA spiked in. Sample subset: FACS-sorted CD8+CD4-CCR7+CD45RA+ naive T cells. The source is a human donor in good health. Some libraries in this study had Jurkat cell RNA spiked in.

The chain has TRBV6-5 and TRBJ2-2; D gene unclear. CDR3 size: 12 residues. Per the germline V gene, CDR1 is MNHEY and CDR2 is SVGAGI. V gave up 5 bases and J gave up 7 bases, with 8 bases separating them. CDR3 loop: CASSLVGGELFF. The CDR3 DNA follows: TGTGCCAGCAGTCTCGTTGGCGGGGAGCTGTTTTTT.

The chain is built from TRBV4-3 and TRBJ2-7; 9 bases align to TRBD1. The CDR3 consists of 18 residues. CDR1 LGHNA and CDR2 YSLEER come from the germline V gene. Germline trimming cut 2 bases from V and 1 base from J; bases unmatched to any gene: 12. CDR3 region: CASSQLTNRDRESYEQYF. The CDR3, as DNA: TGCGCCAGCAGCCAATTGACGAACCGGGACAGGGAATCCTACGAGCAGTACTTC.

This clonotype appeared a few times. V is TRBV27 and J is TRBJ1-2; perhaps TRBD1 as D (6 bases). Germline assignment: CDR1 MNHEY and CDR2 SMNVEV (reference sequence). V was clipped by 2 bases and J by 4 bases, with 8 bases between them. CDR3 size: 13 residues. The CDR3 loop is CASSLTGSYGYTF. CDR3 DNA: TGTGCCAGCAGTTTAACAGGGAGCTATGGCTACACCTTC.

Concerning this clonotype: The junction differs from germline at one of its ends, possibly a read error. J is TRBJ1-4 and V is TRBV7-8; the D is unclear. The CDR3 spans 12 residues. The germline gives CDR1 SGHVS, CDR2 FQNEAQ. CDR3 sequence: CASSLGNEKLLF. DNA of the CDR3: TGTGCCAGCAGCCTAGGGAATGAAAAACTGCTTTTT.

The rearrangement links TRBV28 to TRBJ2-7, with 7 bases identical to TRBD1. The V segment lost 4 bases and the J segment 1 base; nucleotides outside the gene matches: 4. CDR3 length: 14 amino acids. Looked up from germline, CDR1 is MDHEN and CDR2 is SYDVKM. In DNA, the CDR3 is TGTGCCAGCAGTTGGGGACAGCCGTCCTACGAGCAGTACTTC. Translating gives CASSWGQPSYEQYF.

On this clonotype itself: A much larger clone sits a single nucleotide away, making a read error possible. The rearrangement links TRBV7-9 to TRBJ2-5, with D perhaps TRBD1 (5 bases). The CDR3 is made up of 14 amino acids. The germline V gene encodes CDR1 SEHNR and CDR2 FQNEAQ (reference sequence). V was clipped by 5 bases and J by 0 bases, with 10 bases between them. The CDR3 region is CASSPGHNQETQYF. The CDR3 DNA sequence: TGTGCCAGCAGCCCCGGACATAACCAAGAGACCCAGTACTTC. The full variable domain, with the rest looked up from reference TRBV7-9 and TRBJ2-5, is DTGVSQNPRHKITKRGQNVTFRCDPISEHNRLYWYRQTLGQGPEFLTYFQNEAQLEKSRLLSDRFSAERPKGSFSTLEIQRTEQGDSAMYLCASSPGHNQETQYFGPGTRLLVL.

This clonotype has only a few counts. This clone may be a read error of a much larger clone one base away. The chain uses TRBV11-2 and TRBJ2-5; the match to TRBD1 covers 7 bases. In germline, CDR1 is SGHAT, CDR2 FQNNGV. Trimming removed 5 bases from V and 7 bases from J; junction bases left unmatched: 13. There are 15 residues in the CDR3. CDR3 in DNA: TGTGCCAGCAGCCGAATTCCGGGACAGAAAGCGACCCAGTACTTC. Protein: CASSRIPGQKATQYF. The whole variable domain, filled in from reference TRBV11-2 and TRBJ2-5, reads EAGVAQSPRYKIIEKRQSVAFWCNPISGHATLYWYQQILGQGPKLLIQFQNNGVVDDSQLPKDRFSAERLKGVDSTLKIQPAKLEDSAVYLCASSRIPGQKATQYFGPGTRLLVL.

This sequence joins TRBV20-1 and TRBJ2-3, with TRBD1 as a possible D gene (5 bases). The germline V and J ends were trimmed by 4 bases and 8 bases, with 10 bases remaining between them. This CDR3 is built from 11 residues. The germline gives CDR1 DFQATT, CDR2 SNEGSKA (reference sequence). The CDR3 is CSANNQGTQYF. The CDR3 DNA is TGCAGTGCTAACAACCAGGGTACGCAGTATTTT.

The V and J genes are TRBV21-1 and TRBJ2-5; the table's D call, TRBD1, has no DNA check behind it. TRBV21-1 is given as a pseudogene. The CDR3 sequence is 14 residues long. This chain's CDR3 is CASSSWDRSETQYF. Here the CDR3 DNA reads TGTGCCAGCAGCAGCTGGGACCGCTCAGAGACCCAGTACTTC.

This clonotype was seen a few times. The chain combines TRBV20-1 with TRBJ2-5; 12 bases are shared with TRBD2. The CDR3 has 17 amino acids. V shed 3 bases and J 5 bases; nucleotides not matched to a gene: 13. Germline CDR1 reads DFQATT; CDR2 reads SNEGSKA (reference sequence). The CDR3 protein is CSARETTSGSGGETQYF. The CDR3 coding sequence is TGCAGTGCTAGGGAGACGACTAGCGGGAGTGGTGGCGAGACCCAGTACTTC.

The chain uses TRBV6-4 and TRBJ2-2; perhaps TRBD2 as D (6 bases). Trimming took off 5 bases at V and 8 bases at J, with 12 bases between the two ends. The CDR3 has 13 amino acids. Germline V CDR1 and CDR2: MRHNA, SNTAGT. The CDR3 spells CASSPLATGELFF. As DNA, the CDR3 is TGTGCCAGCAGTCCCCTAGCGACTGGGGAGCTGTTTTTT.

This clonotype has more than one count but fewer than ten. The genes are TRBV28 and TRBJ2-3, with a possible D match to TRBD2 (6 bases). Trimming left V 5 bases short and J 8 bases short, with 17 bases between. This CDR3 contains 14 residues. Per germline, CDR1 MDHEN and CDR2 SYDVKM. CDR3 sequence (DNA): TGTGCCAGCAGTGACGGGACTCTCCTAGGTACGCAGTATTTT. Translating it yields CASSDGTLLGTQYF.

This clonotype was counted a few times. V is TRBV13 and J is TRBJ2-7; 10 bases are a match to TRBD2. With V trimmed by 5 bases and J by 5 bases, 9 bases remained unmatched. This CDR3 has 15 amino acids. Germline V gene sequence: CDR1 PRHDT, CDR2 FYEKMQ (reference sequence). CDR3 in amino acids: CASSPRTSGTHEQYF. The CDR3 coding sequence is TGTGCCAGCAGCCCAAGGACTAGCGGAACCCACGAGCAGTACTTC.

This clonotype appeared many times. This rearrangement joins TRBV28 to TRBJ1-1; D gene ambiguous. The CDR3 consists of 14 residues. The germline V and J ends were trimmed by 6 bases and 4 bases, with 15 bases remaining between them. Germline-derived CDR1 and CDR2 are MDHEN and SYDVKM. The CDR3 is CASSSWGVGTEAFF. Here the CDR3 DNA reads TGTGCCAGCAGCTCGTGGGGTGTTGGCACTGAAGCTTTCTTT. Full variable domain (remainder filled in from reference TRBV28 and TRBJ1-1): DVKVTQSSRYLVKRTGEKVFLECVQDMDHENMFWYRQDPGLGLRLIYFSYDVKMKEKGDIPEGYSVSREKKERFSLILESASTNQTSMYLCASSSWGVGTEAFFGQGTRLTVV.

This clonotype was recorded once. A junction end diverges from the germline sequence, so it may reflect a read error. The chain joins TRBV11-3 to TRBJ1-1; D ambiguous. The CDR3 covers 13 residues. Germline V gene lookup returns CDR1 SGHNT and CDR2 YENEEA. CDR3 in DNA: TGTGCCAGCAGCATAGGGCCCTCGGCTGAAGCATTCTTT. Its translation: CASSIGPSAEAFF.

This chain uses TRBV19 with TRBJ2-2, with D possibly being TRBD2 (5 bases). Trimming stripped 10 bases from V and 2 bases from J, with 11 bases between. The CDR3 runs 13 residues. Looked up from germline, CDR1 is LNHDA and CDR2 is SQIVND (reference sequence). CDR3 sequence (DNA): TGTGCCATAACGGGGTCCAACACCGGGGAGCTGTTTTTT. Translating gives CAITGSNTGELFF.

This clonotype was seen a few times. V usage is TRBV6-6 and J usage is TRBJ1-5; unclear D gene. V lost 6 bases and J 7 bases, leaving 7 bases between the germline ends. Germline V lookup: CDR1 MNHNY, CDR2 SVGAGI (reference sequence). The CDR3 extends over 11 amino acids. The CDR3 DNA follows: TGTGCCAGCAGGCAAGACCAGCCCCAGCATTTT. Amino acids: CASRQDQPQHF.

This clonotype was seen at least ten times. The rearrangement uses TRBV28 and TRBJ2-5; TRBD2 aligns across 11 bases. The V gene's germline CDR1 is MDHEN and CDR2 SYDVKM. The trim removed 7 bases at V and 3 bases at J, leaving 13 bases unmatched. The CDR3 runs to 17 residues. The CDR3 nucleotides read TGTGCCAGCAAGCGACTAGCGGGGAATGCCCCTAAAGAGACCCAGTACTTC. Protein: CASKRLAGNAPKETQYF.

This clonotype was recorded at least ten times. The genes are TRBV28 and TRBJ1-1; perhaps TRBD1 as D (5 bases). CDR1 is MDHEN and CDR2 is SYDVKM in the germline V gene. Deletions cut 4 bases from V and 1 base from J, with 10 bases between. The CDR3 has 14 residues. The CDR3 nucleotides read TGTGCCAGCAGTTCAGGACAATGGAACACTGAAGCTTTCTTT. It is translated as CASSSGQWNTEAFF.

For this clonotype: This may arise from a read error, as a much more abundant clone is one base away. The chain joins TRBV12-3 or TRBV12-4 to TRBJ2-3; 8 positions agree with TRBD1. There are 14 residues in the CDR3. The CDR3 loop reads CACSRTGMIDTQYF. The CDR3 DNA reads as TGTGCCTGCAGTAGGACAGGGATGATAGATACGCAGTATTTT.

The chain couples TRBV27 to TRBJ2-1; the D gene is possibly TRBD2 (6 bases). There are 14 residues in the CDR3. From germline, CDR1 is MNHEY and CDR2 SMNVEV (reference sequence). Trimming shortened V by 0 bases and J by 6 bases, and 9 bases separated the two germline ends. CDR3: CASSLSAGPNEQFF. CDR3 coding DNA: TGTGCCAGCAGTTTATCGGCGGGGCCCAATGAGCAGTTCTTC.

This clonotype was recorded once. The junction and the germline gene differ at one end; a read error may be behind it. This chain's CDR3 is CASSIERAEAIF. DNA for the CDR3: TGTGCCAGTAGTATAGAGAGGGCTGAAGCTATCTTT. The chain has TRBV19 and TRBJ1-1; D is undetermined. This CDR3 has 12 residues. Germline-derived CDR1 and CDR2 are LNHDA and SQIVND (reference sequence).

The chain couples TRBV6-2 or TRBV6-3 to TRBJ1-1; TRBD1 aligns across 7 bases. CDR3 size: 14 residues. Germline CDR1 reads MNHEY; CDR2 reads SVGEGT. V gave up 8 bases and J gave up 1 base; unmatched junction bases: 7. The CDR3 DNA reads TGTGCCAGCCTAACAGGGGCCGCGAACACTGAAGCTTTCTTT. The encoded protein is CASLTGAANTEAFF.

This clonotype was seen many times. The rearrangement uses TRBV7-8 and TRBJ2-3, with D hard to call. The germline gives CDR1 SGHVS, CDR2 FQNEAQ. The CDR3 has 17 residues. The V and J ends lost 2 bases and 2 bases respectively, with 17 bases between them. CDR3 loop: CASSLHLLALATDTQYF. Here the CDR3 DNA reads TGTGCCAGCAGCTTACATCTTCTTGCCTTGGCCACAGATACGCAGTATTTT.